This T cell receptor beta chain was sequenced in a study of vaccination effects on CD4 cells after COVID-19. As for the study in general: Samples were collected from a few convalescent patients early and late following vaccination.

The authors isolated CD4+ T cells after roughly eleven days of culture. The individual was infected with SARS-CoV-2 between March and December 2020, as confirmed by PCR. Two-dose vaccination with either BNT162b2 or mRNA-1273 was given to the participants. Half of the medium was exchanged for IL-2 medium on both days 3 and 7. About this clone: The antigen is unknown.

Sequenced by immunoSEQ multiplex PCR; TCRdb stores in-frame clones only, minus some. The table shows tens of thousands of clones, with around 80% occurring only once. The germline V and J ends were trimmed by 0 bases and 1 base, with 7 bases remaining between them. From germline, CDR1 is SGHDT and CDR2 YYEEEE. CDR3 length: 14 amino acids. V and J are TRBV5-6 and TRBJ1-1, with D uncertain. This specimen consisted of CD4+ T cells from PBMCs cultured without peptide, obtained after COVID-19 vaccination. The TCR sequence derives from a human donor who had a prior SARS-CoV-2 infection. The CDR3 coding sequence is TGTGCCAGCAGCTTGGGGTGGCAGAACACTGAAGCTTTCTTT. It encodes CASSLGWQNTEAFF.